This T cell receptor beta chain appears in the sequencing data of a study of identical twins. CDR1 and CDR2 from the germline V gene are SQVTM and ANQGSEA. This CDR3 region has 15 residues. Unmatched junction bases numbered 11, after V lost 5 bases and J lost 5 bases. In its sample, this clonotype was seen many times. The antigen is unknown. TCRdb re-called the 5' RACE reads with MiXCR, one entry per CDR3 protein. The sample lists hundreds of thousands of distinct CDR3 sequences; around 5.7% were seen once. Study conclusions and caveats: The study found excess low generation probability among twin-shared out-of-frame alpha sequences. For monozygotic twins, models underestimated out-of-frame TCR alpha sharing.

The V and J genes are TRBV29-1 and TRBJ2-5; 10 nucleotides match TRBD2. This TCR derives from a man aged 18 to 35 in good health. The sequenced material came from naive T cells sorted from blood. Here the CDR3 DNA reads TGCAGCGTTAGACAAGGACTAGCGGCCTCGGAGACCCAGTACTTC. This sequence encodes CSVRQGLAASETQYF.